The 7 T cell receptor beta chains listed next were all sequenced from one sample in a study of post-analysis software for immune sequencing data. Study-level results: TRBV5-6, TRBV5-1 and TRBV20-1 were among four or five TRBV segments more frequent in patients than controls.

Each TCR beta cDNA library carried unique molecular identifiers. TCRdb re-analysed the PCR reads in MiXCR, keeping a single row per CDR3 protein. The sample contains roughly 700,000 distinct CDR3 sequences, 30% of which appear only once. Antigens of these TCRs are unknown. Source material: blood. The receptor set was obtained from a girl under 18 with multiple sclerosis.

The chain has TRBV7-2 and TRBJ1-4; 9 bases line up with TRBD1. V lost 5 bases to trimming and J lost 3 bases; unmatched junction nucleotides: 7. The germline V gene has CDR1 SGHTA and CDR2 FQGNSA. The CDR3 is made up of 16 amino acids. The CDR3 bases are TGTGCCAGCAGCAACAGGGGGCGGGTGCCTAATGAAAAACTGTTTTTT. Encoded protein: CASSNRGRVPNEKLFF.

The V and J genes are TRBV4-3 and TRBJ2-5; a weak D match, TRBD1 (6 bases). The CDR3 covers 17 residues. The V end was cut by 0 bases, the J end by 5 bases, with 19 bases between. The germline gives CDR1 LGHNA, CDR2 YSLEER. The CDR3 sequence is CASSQEGIGRGFETQYF. The CDR3 DNA is TGCGCCAGCAGCCAAGAGGGGATTGGCAGGGGTTTCGAGACCCAGTACTTC.

This clonotype was counted only a few times. The rearrangement links TRBV27 to TRBJ2-7, with D possibly TRBD2 on 6 matching bases. V shed 2 bases and J shed 4 bases, with 18 bases lying between them. There are 16 residues in the CDR3. Looked up from germline, CDR1 is MNHEY and CDR2 is SMNVEV (reference sequence). The CDR3 bases are TGTGCCAGCAGTTTAAGCGCGGGGCAGGGAACGTACGAGCAGTACTTC. Protein: CASSLSAGQGTYEQYF.

This clonotype occurred a few times. This chain joins TRBV15 and TRBJ2-4; tentatively, D is TRBD1 (5 bases). The DNA end is a closer match to TRBJ2-5, so the J assignment may be wrong. CDR1 and CDR2 (germline): LNHNV, YYDKDF (reference sequence). The length of the CDR3 is 14 residues. The chain's CDR3 is CATSRDLGLETQYF. CDR3 nucleotides: TGTGCCACCAGCAGAGATCTGGGGCTGGAGACCCAGTACTTC.

This clonotype came up once. This may come from a read error, since a much larger clone is one base off. This chain links TRBV20-1 with TRBJ2-3; weak D call: TRBD1 (5 bases). Germline V CDR1 and CDR2: DFQATT, SNEGSKA (reference sequence). CDR3 size: 15 residues. CDR3 nucleotide sequence: TGCAGTGCTAGGTCGGCACTTACGATCACAGGTACGCAGTATTTT. Protein product: CSARSALTITGTQYF.

There are a few counts of this clonotype. In DNA form, the CDR3 reads TGCGCCAGCAGCTCCCGGGACAGGGACGGGGACTATGGCTACACCTTC. Its translation is CASSSRDRDGDYGYTF. The V gene is TRBV4-1, the J gene TRBJ1-2; TRBD1 matches 9 bases. Germline CDR1 and CDR2: MGHRA and YSYEKL. The CDR3 consists of 16 residues. The V segment lost 5 bases and the J segment 3 bases; nucleotides outside the gene matches: 10.

This clonotype was observed a handful of times. V usage is TRBV7-2 and J usage is TRBJ2-7; D may correspond to TRBD1 or TRBD2 (6 bases each). Trimming took 5 bases from V and 2 from J, leaving 16 bases between them. The germline V gene encodes CDR1 SGHTA and CDR2 FQGNSA. CDR3 length equals 15 residues. The CDR3 DNA follows: TGTGCCAGCAGCCCCAGTCGGGGGCTCCCCTACGAGCAGTACTTC. Translated: CASSPSRGLPYEQYF.